The 18 T cell receptor beta chains reported below all come from one sample, sequenced in a study of tissue T cells after allogeneic stem cell transplantation. Assay used: immunoSEQ multiplex PCR; TCRdb lists only in-frame clones, some missing. The data contain about 43,000 clones, around nine tenths of them singletons. This specimen consisted of blood, obtained before transplantation. The receptors stem from a woman aged 35 to 75 who later had graft-versus-host disease after an allogeneic stem cell transplant.

This chain joins TRBV2 and TRBJ1-1; D unclear. The CDR3 is 11 amino acids. Trimming took off 8 bases at V and 1 base at J, with 5 bases between the two ends. CDR1 SNHLY and CDR2 FYNNEI come from the germline V gene. For the CDR3, the DNA is TGTGCCAGCGTGACGAACACTGAAGCTTTCTTT. It is translated as CASVTNTEAFF.

V and J are TRBV7-2 and TRBJ2-7, with D perhaps TRBD1 (5 bases). Germline-derived CDR1 and CDR2 are SGHTA and FQGNSA. Trimming shortened V by 5 bases and J by 0 bases, and 8 bases separated the two germline ends. The CDR3 runs 13 residues. The CDR3 loop is CASSRQRSYEQYF. CDR3 nucleotide sequence: TGTGCCAGCAGCCGACAGCGCTCCTACGAGCAGTACTTC.

This chain joins TRBV7-2 and TRBJ2-2, with no clear D. Trimming cost V 0 bases and J 6 bases, with 8 bases left between them. The CDR3 is 14 amino acids. Germline V gene lookup returns CDR1 SGHTA and CDR2 FQGNSA. The CDR3 DNA sequence: TGTGCCAGCAGCTTAGCTATCCCCCCCGGGGAGCTGTTTTTT. This sequence encodes CASSLAIPPGELFF.

The chain joins TRBV11-3 to TRBJ2-1; TRBD2 matches at 7 bases. Germline loops: CDR1 SGHNT, CDR2 YENEEA. Trimming cost V 5 bases and J 2 bases; bases outside gene matches: 6. This CDR3 spans 15 amino acids. CDR3 nucleotide sequence: TGTGCCAGCAGCCGGGGCGGGAGTACCTACAATGAGCAGTTCTTC. Its protein product is CASSRGGSTYNEQFF.

V usage is TRBV3-1 (or the pseudogene TRBV3-2) and J usage is TRBJ2-5; unclear D gene. This CDR3 is built from 14 residues. Trimming removed 4 bases at V and 0 bases at J, with 9 bases between. CDR1 is LGHDT and CDR2 is YNNKEL in the germline V gene (reference sequence). The CDR3 spells CASSRRRDQETQYF. The DNA of the CDR3 is TGTGCCAGCAGCCGGCGTCGTGACCAAGAGACCCAGTACTTC.

The chain carries TRBV29-1 and TRBJ1-1; D unclear. This CDR3 has 12 amino acids. V lost 6 bases and J lost 10, with 18 bases in between. In germline, CDR1 is SQVTM, CDR2 ANQGSEA. CDR3 DNA sequence: TGCAGCGTCGAGGGAGCGGGAATGGCAGCTTTCTTT. Translation gives CSVEGAGMAAFF.

CDR3 amino acids: CASRTAGAYTQYF. The CDR3 DNA sequence: TGTGCCAGCAGGACCGCGGGAGCATATACGCAGTATTTT. The chain is built from TRBV6-5 and TRBJ2-3, with TRBD2 matching 7 bases. From germline, CDR1 is MNHEY and CDR2 SVGAGI. The CDR3 spans 13 residues. V lost 6 bases to trimming and J lost 7 bases; unmatched junction nucleotides: 7.

This rearrangement joins TRBV27 to TRBJ1-5; tentative D call: TRBD1 (6 bases). V was trimmed by 4 bases and J by 0 bases, leaving 13 bases between them. The CDR3 consists of 16 residues. The V gene's germline CDR1 is MNHEY and CDR2 SMNVEV (reference sequence). This CDR3 reads CASSSTGRGSNQPQHF. The CDR3 nucleotides read TGTGCCAGCAGTTCAACAGGGAGGGGTAGCAATCAGCCCCAGCATTTT.

J is TRBJ2-2 and V is TRBV4-1, with 8 bases that match TRBD2. The CDR3 covers 18 residues. Germline values: CDR1 MGHRA, CDR2 YSYEKL. V lost 0 bases to trimming and J lost 3 bases; unmatched junction nucleotides: 9. The CDR3 DNA is TGCGCCAGCAGCCAAGAAGGGAGAGCGGGAGTGTACACCGGGGAGCTGTTTTTT. It codes for CASSQEGRAGVYTGELFF.

This clone appeared once. V usage is TRBV27 and J usage is TRBJ2-7, with D unresolved. Trimming removed 5 bases from V and 0 bases from J, with 14 bases in between. This CDR3 spans 15 amino acids. Germline loops: CDR1 MNHEY, CDR2 SMNVEV (reference sequence). Here the CDR3 reads CASSTPASYSYEQYF. CDR3 bases: TGTGCCAGCAGTACCCCCGCGAGCTACTCCTACGAGCAGTACTTC.

CDR3 DNA: TGTGCCAGCAGCACGACAGGCTATCAGCCCCAGCATTTT. It yields the protein CASSTTGYQPQHF. The chain uses TRBV6-5 and TRBJ1-5; possibly TRBD1 for D (6 bases). The CDR3 extends over 13 amino acids. Germline lookup yields CDR1 MNHEY and CDR2 SVGAGI. Trimming stripped 6 bases from V and 5 bases from J, with 11 bases between.

Here the CDR3 DNA reads TGTGCCAGCAGCTTACAGGGTGCAACTAATGAAAAACTGTTTTTT. It is translated as CASSLQGATNEKLFF. The rearrangement joins TRBV7-8 to TRBJ1-4, with D perhaps TRBD1 (5 bases). Germline CDR1 and CDR2: SGHVS and FQNEAQ. The CDR3 covers 15 residues. V was cut by 2 bases and J by 0 bases, with 7 bases left in between.

J is TRBJ2-2 and V is TRBV28, with D maybe TRBD2 (5 bases). This CDR3 is 18 amino acids long. Germline V gives CDR1 MDHEN, CDR2 SYDVKM. V lost 3 bases and J lost 0, with 17 bases in between. Here the CDR3 DNA reads TGTGCCAGCAGTTTGAGCGGCGTCTCCACTCCGAACACCGGGGAGCTGTTTTTT. It encodes CASSLSGVSTPNTGELFF.

This clone showed up just once. The V call is TRBV10-3, the J call TRBJ2-5, with D possibly TRBD2 on 6 matching bases. Germline loops: CDR1 ENHRY, CDR2 SYGVKD. V lost 2 bases, J lost 4 bases, and 17 bases lay in between. The length of the CDR3 is 16 residues. The CDR3 reads CAISEPPRLGGETQYF. The CDR3 coding sequence is TGTGCCATCAGTGAGCCCCCCCGGCTGGGGGGAGAGACCCAGTACTTC.

V gene TRBV6-2 or TRBV6-3 combines with J gene TRBJ2-5; no clear D gene. V lost 5 bases to trimming and J lost 1 base, with 2 bases between them. CDR3 length equals 11 residues. Germline V gene sequence: CDR1 MNHEY, CDR2 SVGEGT. The CDR3 here is CASSVQETQYF. CDR3 DNA: TGTGCCAGCAGTGTCCAAGAGACCCAGTACTTC.

The chain is built from TRBV18 and TRBJ1-2, with TRBD1 as a possible D gene (5 bases). Germline V CDR1 and CDR2: KGHSH, LQKENI. The CDR3 covers 14 residues. The V end lost 5 bases, the J end lost 4 bases, and 14 bases lay between the germline ends. DNA for the CDR3: TGTGCCAGCTCAGCAGGGAGGGATAGCTATGGCTACACCTTC. Protein product: CASSAGRDSYGYTF.

The gene calls are TRBV9 and TRBJ2-3, with D hard to call. The germline V gene encodes CDR1 SGDLS and CDR2 YYNGEE. This CDR3 region has 14 residues. Trimming pared 3 bases from V and 0 bases from J, leaving 8 bases between. CDR3 amino acids: CASSGQLSTDTQYF. The CDR3 DNA sequence: TGTGCCAGCAGCGGTCAACTAAGCACAGATACGCAGTATTTT.

The J gene is TRBJ2-1, the V gene TRBV14, with 7 nucleotides matching TRBD1. The ends lost 0 bases at V and 9 bases at J; junction bases unmatched: 14. The CDR3 runs to 17 residues. Germline values: CDR1 SGHDN, CDR2 FVKESK. This CDR3 is CASSQERDSHLPGEQFF. In DNA form, the CDR3 reads TGTGCCAGCAGCCAAGAGAGGGACAGCCACCTACCGGGTGAGCAGTTCTTC.